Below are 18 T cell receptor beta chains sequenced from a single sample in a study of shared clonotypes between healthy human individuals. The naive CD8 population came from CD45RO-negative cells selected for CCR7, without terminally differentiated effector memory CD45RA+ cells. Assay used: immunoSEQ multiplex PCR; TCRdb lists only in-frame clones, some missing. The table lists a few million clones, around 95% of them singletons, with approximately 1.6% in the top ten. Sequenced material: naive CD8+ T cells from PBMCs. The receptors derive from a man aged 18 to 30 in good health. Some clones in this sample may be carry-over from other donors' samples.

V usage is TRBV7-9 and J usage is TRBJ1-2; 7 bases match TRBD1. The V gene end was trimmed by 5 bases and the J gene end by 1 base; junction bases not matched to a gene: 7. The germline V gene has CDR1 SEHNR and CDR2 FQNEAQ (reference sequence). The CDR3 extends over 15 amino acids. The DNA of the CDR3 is TGTGCCAGCAGCCTGCCCGGGACAGATAACTATGGCTACACCTTC. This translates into CASSLPGTDNYGYTF. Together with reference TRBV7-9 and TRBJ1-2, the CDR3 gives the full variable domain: DTGVSQNPRHKITKRGQNVTFRCDPISEHNRLYWYRQTLGQGPEFLTYFQNEAQLEKSRLLSDRFSAERPKGSFSTLEIQRTEQGDSAMYLCASSLPGTDNYGYTFGSGTRLTVV.

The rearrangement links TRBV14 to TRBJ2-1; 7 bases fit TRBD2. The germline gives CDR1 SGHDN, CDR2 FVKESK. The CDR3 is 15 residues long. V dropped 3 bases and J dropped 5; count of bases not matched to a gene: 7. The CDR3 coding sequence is TGTGCCAGCAGCCACCTATCGGGACTACACAATGAGCAGTTCTTC. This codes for CASSHLSGLHNEQFF.

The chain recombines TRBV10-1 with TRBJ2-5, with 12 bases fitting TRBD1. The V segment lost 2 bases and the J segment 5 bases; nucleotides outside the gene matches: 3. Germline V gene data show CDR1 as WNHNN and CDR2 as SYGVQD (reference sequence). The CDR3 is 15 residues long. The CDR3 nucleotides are TGCGCCAGCAGTGAGGGGACAGGGGGCACCGAGACCCAGTACTTC. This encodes CASSEGTGGTETQYF.

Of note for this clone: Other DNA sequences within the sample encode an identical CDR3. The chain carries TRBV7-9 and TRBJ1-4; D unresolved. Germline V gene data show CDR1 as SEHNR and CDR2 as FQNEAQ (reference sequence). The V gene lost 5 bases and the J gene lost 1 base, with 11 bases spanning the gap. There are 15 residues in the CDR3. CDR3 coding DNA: TGTGCCAGCAGCCCGCCGTCTGTAACTAATGAAAAACTGTTTTTT. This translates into CASSPPSVTNEKLFF.

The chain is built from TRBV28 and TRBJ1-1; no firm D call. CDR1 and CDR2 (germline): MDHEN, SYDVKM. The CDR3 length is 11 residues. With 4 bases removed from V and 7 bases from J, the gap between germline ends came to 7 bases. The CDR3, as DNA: TGTGCCAGCAGTTGGTGGGGTGAAGCTTTCTTT. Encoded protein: CASSWWGEAFF.

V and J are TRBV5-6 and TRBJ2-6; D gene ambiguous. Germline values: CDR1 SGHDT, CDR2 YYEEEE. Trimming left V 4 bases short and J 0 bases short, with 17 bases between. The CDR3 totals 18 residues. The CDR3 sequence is CASSQLTAPLSGANVLTF. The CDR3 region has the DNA TGTGCCAGCAGCCAACTTACCGCCCCACTCTCTGGGGCCAACGTCCTGACTTTC.

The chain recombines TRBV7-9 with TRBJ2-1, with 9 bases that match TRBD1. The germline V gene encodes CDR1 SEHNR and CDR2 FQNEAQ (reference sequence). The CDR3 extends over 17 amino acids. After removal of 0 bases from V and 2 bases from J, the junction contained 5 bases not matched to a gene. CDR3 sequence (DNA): TGTGCCAGCAGCTTAGCTGGTCGACAGGGGGCCTACAATGAGCAGTTCTTC. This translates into CASSLAGRQGAYNEQFF.

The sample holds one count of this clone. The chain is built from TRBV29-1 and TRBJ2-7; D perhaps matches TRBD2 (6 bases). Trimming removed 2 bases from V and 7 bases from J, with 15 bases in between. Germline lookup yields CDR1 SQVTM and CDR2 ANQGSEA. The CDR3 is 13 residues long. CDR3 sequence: CSVELANYGEQYF. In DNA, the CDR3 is TGCAGCGTTGAACTAGCGAATTACGGAGAGCAGTACTTC.

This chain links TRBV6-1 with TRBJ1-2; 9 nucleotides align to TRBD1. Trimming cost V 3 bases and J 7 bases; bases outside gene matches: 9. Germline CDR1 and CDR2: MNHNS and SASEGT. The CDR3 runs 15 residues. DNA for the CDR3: TGTGCCAGCAGTGACCCGCGGGACAGGGTATCTGGCTACACCTTC. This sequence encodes CASSDPRDRVSGYTF.

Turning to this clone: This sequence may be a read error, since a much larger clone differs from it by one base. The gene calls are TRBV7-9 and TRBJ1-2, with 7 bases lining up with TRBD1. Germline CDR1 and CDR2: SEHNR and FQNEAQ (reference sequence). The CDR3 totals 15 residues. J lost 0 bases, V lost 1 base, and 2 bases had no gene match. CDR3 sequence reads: CASSLGDSSNYGYTF. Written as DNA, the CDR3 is TGTGCCAGCAGCTTAGGGGACAGTTCTAACTATGGCTACACCTTC.

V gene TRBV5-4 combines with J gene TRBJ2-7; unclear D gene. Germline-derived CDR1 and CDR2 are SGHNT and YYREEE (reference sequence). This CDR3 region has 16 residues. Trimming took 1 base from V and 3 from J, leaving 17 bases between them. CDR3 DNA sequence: TGTGCCAGCAGCTTGTCTTTGCAGGATGCCCTCTACGAGCAGTACTTC. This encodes CASSLSLQDALYEQYF.

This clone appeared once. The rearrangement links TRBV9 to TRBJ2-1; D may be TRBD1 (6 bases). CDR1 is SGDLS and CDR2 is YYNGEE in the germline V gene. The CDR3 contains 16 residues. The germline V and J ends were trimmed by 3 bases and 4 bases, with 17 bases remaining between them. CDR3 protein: CASSARPGRGYNEQFF. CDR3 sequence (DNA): TGTGCCAGCAGCGCTCGTCCAGGCAGGGGATACAATGAGCAGTTCTTC. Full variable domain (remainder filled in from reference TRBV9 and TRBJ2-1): DSGVTQTPKHLITATGQRVTLRCSPRSGDLSVYWYQQSLDQGLQFLIQYYNGEERAKGNILERFSAQQFPDLHSELNLSSLELGDSALYFCASSARPGRGYNEQFFGPGTRLTVL.

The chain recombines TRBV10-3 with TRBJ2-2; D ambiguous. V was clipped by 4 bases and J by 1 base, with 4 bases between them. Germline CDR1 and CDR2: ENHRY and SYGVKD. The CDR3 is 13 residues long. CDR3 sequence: CAISAENTGELFF. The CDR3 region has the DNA TGTGCCATCAGTGCGGAGAACACCGGGGAGCTGTTTTTT.

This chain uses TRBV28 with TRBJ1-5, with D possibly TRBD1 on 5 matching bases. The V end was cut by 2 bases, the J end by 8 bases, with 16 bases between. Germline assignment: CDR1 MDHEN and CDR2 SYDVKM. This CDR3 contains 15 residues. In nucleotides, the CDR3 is TGTGCCAGCAGTTTAGGGCAGGGAGGTTTTGAGCCCCAGCATTTT. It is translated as CASSLGQGGFEPQHF.

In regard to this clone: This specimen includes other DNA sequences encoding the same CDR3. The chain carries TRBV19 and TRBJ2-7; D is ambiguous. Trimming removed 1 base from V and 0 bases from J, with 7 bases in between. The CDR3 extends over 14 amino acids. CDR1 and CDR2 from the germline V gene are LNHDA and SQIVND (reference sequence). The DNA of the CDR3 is TGTGCCAGTAGTATAGTCGGAAGCTCCTACGAGCAGTACTTC. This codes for CASSIVGSSYEQYF.

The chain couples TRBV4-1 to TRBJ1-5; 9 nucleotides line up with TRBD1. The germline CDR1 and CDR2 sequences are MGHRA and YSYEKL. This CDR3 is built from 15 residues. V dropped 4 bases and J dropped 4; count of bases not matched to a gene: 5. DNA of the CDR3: TGCGCCAGCAGCCGGACAGGGGTTTTAAATCAGCCCCAGCATTTT. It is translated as CASSRTGVLNQPQHF.

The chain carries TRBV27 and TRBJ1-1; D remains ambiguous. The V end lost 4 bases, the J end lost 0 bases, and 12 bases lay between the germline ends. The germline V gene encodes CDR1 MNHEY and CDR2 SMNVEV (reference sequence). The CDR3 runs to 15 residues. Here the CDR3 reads CASSYRDIMNTEAFF. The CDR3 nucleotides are TGTGCCAGCAGTTACCGCGATATTATGAACACTGAAGCTTTCTTT.

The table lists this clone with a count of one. The CDR3: CASSPQGTDTQYF. The DNA of the CDR3 is TGTGCCAGCAGCCCGCAGGGGACAGATACGCAGTATTTT. The chain carries TRBV13 and TRBJ2-3, with a possible D match to TRBD1 (6 bases). Per the germline V gene, CDR1 is PRHDT and CDR2 is FYEKMQ (reference sequence). The ends were cut back, 5 bases at V and 3 bases at J, with 9 bases in the middle. The CDR3 is 13 amino acids. The full variable domain, its missing parts supplied by reference TRBV13 and TRBJ2-3, is AAGVIQSPRHLIKEKRETATLKCYPIPRHDTVYWYQQGPGQDPQFLISFYEKMQSDKGSIPDRFSAQQFSDYHSELNMSSLELGDSALYFCASSPQGTDTQYFGPGTRLTVL.